One sample yielded the 18 T cell receptor beta chains listed below, sequenced in a study of molecular identifiers for immune sequencing clone quantification. One entry per CDR3 protein, called by TCRdb with MiXCR from the PCR reads. The sample has approximately 550,000 distinct CDR3 sequences, 20% to 25% seen once; the top ten hold approximately 0.8%. Sequencing used naive CD8+ T cells from blood, with Jurkat cell RNA spiked in. Subset noted: FACS-sorted CD8+CD4-CCR7+CD45RA+ naive T cells. Every receptor here comes from a human donor in good health. Some libraries in this study had Jurkat cell RNA spiked in.

This clonotype was counted between two and nine times. The CDR3 sequence: CASSHLHRGPEQYF. CDR3 DNA sequence: TGTGCCAGCAGTCACCTTCACAGGGGGCCCGAGCAGTACTTC. The gene calls are TRBV28 and TRBJ2-7; 9 bases are shared with TRBD1. V trimming: 5 bases; J trimming: 6 bases; junction bases outside the gene matches: 8. The germline gives CDR1 MDHEN, CDR2 SYDVKM. The CDR3 is 14 amino acids.

This chain uses TRBV3-1 with TRBJ2-5, with TRBD2 identical over 13 bases. Trimming removed 7 bases from V and 5 bases from J; junction bases left unmatched: 4. The CDR3 has 14 residues. Germline V gene data show CDR1 as LGHDT and CDR2 as YNNKEL (reference sequence). This chain's CDR3 is CASTGLAGVETQYF. CDR3 DNA sequence: TGTGCCAGCACCGGACTAGCGGGAGTGGAGACCCAGTACTTC.

The V and J genes are TRBV6-2 or TRBV6-3 and TRBJ1-1; TRBD1 matches 8 bases. Germline trimming cut 5 bases from V and 11 bases from J; bases unmatched to any gene: 7. CDR1 is MNHEY and CDR2 is SVGEGT in the germline V gene. The CDR3 consists of 12 residues. CDR3 coding DNA: TGTGCCAGCAGTCCAAGGACAGGGTTGGCTTTCTTT. The encoded protein is CASSPRTGLAFF.

This clonotype was detected a few times. The chain combines TRBV5-8 with TRBJ2-2; D uncertain. Germline values: CDR1 SGHTS, CDR2 YDEGEE. The CDR3 totals 14 residues. The ends were cut back, 2 bases at V and 6 bases at J, with 11 bases in the middle. The CDR3 DNA follows: TGTGCCAGCAGCTTCGGTCGCGGTCCCGGGGAGCTGTTTTTT. It codes for CASSFGRGPGELFF. Filled out from reference TRBV5-8 and TRBJ2-2, the complete variable domain reads EAGVTQSPTHLIKTRGQQATLRCSPISGHTSVYWYQQALGLGLQFLLWYDEGEERNRGNFPPRFSGRQFPNYSSELNVNALELEDSALYLCASSFGRGPGELFFGEGSRLTVL.

Regarding this clonotype: It is likely a read error, because the conserved phenylalanine at the end of the CDR3 is missing. The rearrangement links TRBV7-9 to TRBJ2-3; 9 positions match TRBD2. The V segment lost 5 bases and the J segment 1 base; nucleotides outside the gene matches: 4. Germline values: CDR1 SEHNR, CDR2 FQNEAQ (reference sequence). The CDR3 is 15 residues long. CDR3: CASSLAGGRTDTQYS. The CDR3 DNA sequence: TGTGCCAGCAGCCTGGCGGGGGGGCGCACAGATACGCAGTATTCT.

The sample holds a few counts of this clonotype. The chain combines TRBV4-3 with TRBJ2-2; 11 positions match TRBD2. The CDR3 is made up of 17 amino acids. CDR1 is LGHNA, CDR2 YSLEER, per germline. J lost 0 bases, V lost 0 bases, and 0 bases had no gene match. In DNA form, the CDR3 reads TGCGCCAGCAGCCAAGAACTAGCGGGAGCGAACACCGGGGAGCTGTTTTTT. It encodes CASSQELAGANTGELFF.

The genes are TRBV6-5 and TRBJ2-3; 7 bases are a match to TRBD2. This CDR3 region has 14 residues. In germline, CDR1 is MNHEY, CDR2 SVGAGI. V was pared by 7 bases and J by 2 bases, with 6 bases of the junction left unmatched. DNA of the CDR3: TGTGCCAGCAAACCGGGACTACTCACAGATACGCAGTATTTT. This encodes CASKPGLLTDTQYF.

With respect to this clonotype: Given a much more abundant clone one base away, this may be a read error. The chain couples TRBV20-1 to TRBJ2-5; D call uncertain. Germline V gene data show CDR1 as DFQATT and CDR2 as SNEGSKA (reference sequence). This CDR3 is 13 amino acids long. The V end lost 3 bases, the J end lost 2 bases, and 10 bases lay between the germline ends. The CDR3 bases are TGCAGTGCTAGGCATCCCATACAAGAGACCCAGTACTTC. Its translation is CSARHPIQETQYF.

The sample holds a few counts of this clonotype. V gene TRBV7-9 combines with J gene TRBJ1-1, with 9 bases fitting TRBD1. The germline V gene has CDR1 SEHNR and CDR2 FQNEAQ (reference sequence). With V trimmed by 1 base and J by 6 bases, 9 bases remained unmatched. The CDR3 length is 16 residues. CDR3 in amino acids: CASSLEWGDRVAEAFF. CDR3 nucleotides: TGTGCCAGCAGCTTAGAGTGGGGGGACAGGGTAGCTGAAGCTTTCTTT.

This clonotype was seen only once. V is TRBV4-3 and J is TRBJ2-7; 10 positions match TRBD2. Germline assignment: CDR1 LGHNA and CDR2 YSLEER. V lost 1 base to trimming and J lost 2 bases; unmatched junction nucleotides: 2. CDR3 length: 15 residues. In DNA form, the CDR3 reads TGCGCCAGCAGCCAAGCAGCGGGAGGGCCCTACGAGCAGTACTTC. Its translation is CASSQAAGGPYEQYF.

Note on this clonotype: This may be a read error: a much more frequent sequence differs by one nucleotide. This sequence joins TRBV6-2 or TRBV6-3 and TRBJ2-6; TRBD1 might be the D (6 bases). CDR3 size: 14 residues. Germline V gene sequence: CDR1 MNHEY, CDR2 SVGEGT. CDR3 amino acids: CASRHRAGANALTF. CDR3 sequence (DNA): TGTGCCAGCAGACACAGGGCCGGGGCCAACGCCCTGACTTTC.

This clonotype appeared many times. CDR3 protein: CASSPAVGGTEAFF. DNA for the CDR3: TGTGCCAGCAGTCCCGCGGTGGGGGGAACTGAAGCTTTCTTT. The chain links TRBV6-2 or TRBV6-3 to TRBJ1-1, with D possibly matching TRBD1 (5 bases). This CDR3 region has 14 residues. Germline assignment: CDR1 MNHEY and CDR2 SVGEGT. Trimming left V 5 bases short and J 5 bases short, with 15 bases between.

There are many counts of this clonotype. The rearrangement joins TRBV7-9 to TRBJ2-2; D not certain. The CDR3 extends over 14 amino acids. Germline-derived CDR1 and CDR2 are SEHNR and FQNEAQ (reference sequence). V lost 5 bases and J lost 6, with 13 bases in between. The chain's CDR3 is CASSPVWLPGELFF. CDR3 DNA: TGTGCCAGCAGCCCCGTCTGGTTGCCCGGGGAGCTGTTTTTT. The full variable domain, completed using reference TRBV7-9 and TRBJ2-2, is DTGVSQNPRHKITKRGQNVTFRCDPISEHNRLYWYRQTLGQGPEFLTYFQNEAQLEKSRLLSDRFSAERPKGSFSTLEIQRTEQGDSAMYLCASSPVWLPGELFFGEGSRLTVL.

This clonotype was seen a handful of times. This chain connects TRBV14 to TRBJ2-1; D may correspond to TRBD1 or TRBD2 (6 bases each). V was shortened by 0 bases and J by 0 bases, with 21 bases between the two germline ends. The CDR3 runs to 20 residues. Germline V gene sequence: CDR1 SGHDN, CDR2 FVKESK. The CDR3 spells CASSQDTWFSGQSSYNEQFF. CDR3 DNA: TGTGCCAGCAGCCAAGATACCTGGTTTAGCGGACAGAGCTCCTACAATGAGCAGTTCTTC.

The CDR3 spells CASSRGLAGNYEQYF. CDR3 coding DNA: TGCGCCAGCAGCCGGGGACTAGCGGGGAACTACGAGCAGTACTTC. V and J are TRBV4-3 and TRBJ2-7; 13 nucleotides align to TRBD2. The CDR3 length is 15 residues. The V gene end was trimmed by 4 bases and the J gene end by 3 bases; junction bases not matched to a gene: 3. Germline V lookup: CDR1 LGHNA, CDR2 YSLEER.

V and J are TRBV21-1 and TRBJ1-1; whether TRBD1, the table's D call, matches the DNA was not checked. TRBV21-1 is an annotated pseudogene. The CDR3 runs to 14 residues. The CDR3 sequence: CASGNGRFFTEAFF. CDR3 DNA sequence: TGTGCCAGCGGTAACGGGCGGTTTTTCACTGAAGCTTTCTTT.

The V gene is TRBV12-3 or TRBV12-4, the J gene TRBJ1-6, with 8 bases lining up with TRBD1. The ends lost 8 bases at V and 5 bases at J; junction bases unmatched: 5. The CDR3 totals 14 residues. CDR3 bases: TGTGCCAGCGGGTCAGGGGGCCATAATTCACCCCTCCACTTT. This sequence encodes CASGSGGHNSPLHF.

This clonotype came up many times. The rearrangement joins TRBV20-1 to TRBJ1-1; unclear D gene. Trimming removed 5 bases at V and 1 base at J, with 5 bases between. The CDR3 spans 11 residues. Germline-derived CDR1 and CDR2 are DFQATT and SNEGSKA (reference sequence). CDR3: CSALENTEAFF. The CDR3 DNA sequence: TGCAGTGCTCTAGAGAACACTGAAGCTTTCTTT.